These 16 T cell receptor beta chains were sequenced from one sample in a study of breast tumors, draining lymph nodes, adjacent tissues. MiXCR, applied by TCRdb to the multiplex PCR reads, yields one record per CDR3 protein. The data contain 6,500 to 7,500 distinct CDR3 sequences, roughly 43% of them singletons. What was sequenced was tumor-adjacent breast tissue. All receptors derive from a female donor with breast cancer. Some clones in this sample may be carry-over from other donors' samples.

This clonotype was seen ten or more times. The gene calls are TRBV19 and TRBJ1-5; no firm D call. The CDR3 spans 12 residues. Trimming pared 6 bases from V and 9 bases from J, leaving 12 bases between. Germline CDR1 and CDR2: LNHDA and SQIVND (reference sequence). DNA for the CDR3: TGTGCCAGTAGCGCATCGGGGTGGCCCCAGCATTTT. Translation gives CASSASGWPQHF.

The DNA of the CDR3 is TGTGCCAGCAGCTTAGCCTCGGGACCGTTGAACACTGAAGCTTTCTTT. Translating it yields CASSLASGPLNTEAFF. This chain links TRBV7-9 with TRBJ1-1; D may be TRBD1 (5 bases). The germline V and J ends were trimmed by 0 bases and 0 bases, with 11 bases remaining between them. From germline, CDR1 is SEHNR and CDR2 FQNEAQ (reference sequence). This CDR3 has 16 amino acids.

The chain combines TRBV6-2 or TRBV6-3 with TRBJ2-3; maybe TRBD2 (5 bases). The V and J ends lost 5 bases and 3 bases respectively, with 15 bases between them. The CDR3 extends over 15 amino acids. Germline V gene sequence: CDR1 MNHEY, CDR2 SVGEGT. In nucleotides, the CDR3 is TGTGCCAGCAGTACGGCCTCTAGCTATACAGATACGCAGTATTTT. As protein: CASSTASSYTDTQYF.

The chain is built from TRBV24-1 and TRBJ2-1; 7 positions agree with TRBD2. CDR3 length equals 13 residues. The J segment lost 4 bases and the V segment lost 7 bases, leaving 3 bases of the junction unmatched. Germline loops: CDR1 KGHDR, CDR2 SFDVKD. The CDR3 DNA is TGTGCCACCAGCCTAGCGGAGTACAATGAGCAGTTCTTC. It encodes CATSLAEYNEQFF.

This clonotype is medium-sized in the sample. The gene calls are TRBV20-1 and TRBJ2-1; a possible D gene is TRBD2 (7 bases). CDR1 is DFQATT, CDR2 SNEGSKA, per germline (reference sequence). The CDR3 extends over 19 amino acids. Trimming removed 7 bases from V and 0 bases from J, with 28 bases in between. The DNA of the CDR3 is TGCAGTGGCATACCCGCCCAACAGGGCCGCGGGAGCTCCTACAATGAGCAGTTCTTC. Encoded protein: CSGIPAQQGRGSSYNEQFF.

The chain carries TRBV19 and TRBJ1-1, with D possibly matching TRBD1 (6 bases). Trimming left V 0 bases short and J 0 bases short, with 20 bases between. The CDR3 covers 19 residues. The germline V gene has CDR1 LNHDA and CDR2 SQIVND (reference sequence). CDR3 bases: TGTGCCAGTAGTATAGAGGGGTGGCGGGGGCGCGGAGTGAACACTGAAGCTTTCTTT. Its protein product is CASSIEGWRGRGVNTEAFF.

This clonotype was counted many times. The chain is built from TRBV6-2 or TRBV6-3 and TRBJ1-5; possibly TRBD1 for D (6 bases). CDR3 size: 16 residues. The germline V gene encodes CDR1 MNHEY and CDR2 SVGEGT. Trimming shortened V by 3 bases and J by 2 bases, and 14 bases separated the two germline ends. The CDR3 loop reads CASSYGVEGGNQPQHF. CDR3 coding DNA: TGTGCCAGCAGTTATGGAGTGGAGGGGGGCAATCAGCCCCAGCATTTT.

The V and J genes are TRBV2 and TRBJ2-3, with TRBD1 matching over 11 bases. CDR3 length: 15 residues. The J segment lost 5 bases and the V segment lost 4 bases, leaving 5 bases of the junction unmatched. The germline V gene has CDR1 SNHLY and CDR2 FYNNEI. This chain's CDR3 is CASSGRDRGVDTQYF. DNA of the CDR3: TGTGCCAGCAGTGGTCGGGACAGGGGGGTAGATACGCAGTATTTT.

The chain is built from TRBV2 and TRBJ2-6, with no clear D. The CDR3 extends over 14 amino acids. V was clipped by 3 bases and J by 0 bases, with 3 bases between them. CDR1 SNHLY and CDR2 FYNNEI come from the germline V gene. DNA for the CDR3: TGTGCCAGCAGTGAGCGCTCTGGGGCCAACGTCCTGACTTTC. This gives the protein CASSERSGANVLTF.

This clonotype appeared many times. The V gene is TRBV7-2, the J gene TRBJ1-5, with 8 bases identical to TRBD1. CDR1 is SGHTA and CDR2 is FQGNSA in the germline V gene. This CDR3 is 15 amino acids long. V lost 1 base to trimming and J lost 1 base; unmatched junction nucleotides: 0. The CDR3 sequence: CASSLGQGSNQPQHF. The DNA of the CDR3 is TGTGCCAGCAGCTTAGGACAGGGGAGCAATCAGCCCCAGCATTTT.

The V call is TRBV24-1, the J call TRBJ2-3; no reliable D call. CDR3 length: 12 residues. Germline V gene lookup returns CDR1 KGHDR and CDR2 SFDVKD. As DNA, the CDR3 is TGTCCCCCCAGTGATTTCACAGATACGCAGTATTTT. Its translation is CPPSDFTDTQYF.

Many counts were recorded for this clonotype. This chain joins TRBV15 and TRBJ1-5; D ambiguous. The CDR3 loop spans 16 amino acids. V was clipped by 0 bases and J by 4 bases, with 13 bases between them. Per germline, CDR1 LNHNV and CDR2 YYDKDF (reference sequence). CDR3 in DNA: TGTGCCACCAGCAGAGATAAGTCCCGGGGTAATCAGCCCCAGCATTTT. Translation: CATSRDKSRGNQPQHF.

The gene calls are TRBV9 and TRBJ2-7; D gene ambiguous. CDR1 and CDR2 from the germline V gene are SGDLS and YYNGEE. The V end was cut by 0 bases, the J end by 0 bases, with 10 bases between. This CDR3 is built from 15 residues. The CDR3 DNA is TGTGCCAGCAGCGTAGATGGTGACCGCTCCTACGAGCAGTACTTC. Residues: CASSVDGDRSYEQYF.

Only one count was recorded for this clonotype. The genes are TRBV20-1 and TRBJ2-7, with 9 bases fitting TRBD1. The CDR3 loop spans 14 amino acids. Per the germline V gene, CDR1 is DFQATT and CDR2 is SNEGSKA (reference sequence). J gave up 3 bases and V 5 bases, and 8 bases lay outside the gene matches. As DNA, the CDR3 is TGCAGTGCTGGGTCCGGGACAGGGCACTACGAGCAGTACTTC. The encoded protein is CSAGSGTGHYEQYF.

Regarding this clonotype: At one boundary the junction diverges from the germline segment, which might be a read error. This chain uses TRBV27 with TRBJ2-7, with 11 bases matching TRBD2. The CDR3 runs 16 residues. Germline CDR1 reads MNHEY; CDR2 reads SMNVEV (reference sequence). The CDR3 sequence is CVSGPTLAGVTYEQYF. The CDR3 nucleotides are TGTGTCAGCGGTCCCACACTAGCGGGAGTCACCTACGAGCAGTACTTC.

Judged by abundance, this clonotype is medium-sized. This CDR3 reads CASSQSGRSYNEQFF. CDR3 DNA: TGCGCCAGCAGCCAAAGCGGGAGGTCCTACAATGAGCAGTTCTTC. The chain is built from TRBV4-3 and TRBJ2-1; TRBD2 matches 9 bases. This CDR3 contains 15 residues. Germline loops: CDR1 LGHNA, CDR2 YSLEER. J lost 1 base, V lost 2 bases, and 0 bases had no gene match.